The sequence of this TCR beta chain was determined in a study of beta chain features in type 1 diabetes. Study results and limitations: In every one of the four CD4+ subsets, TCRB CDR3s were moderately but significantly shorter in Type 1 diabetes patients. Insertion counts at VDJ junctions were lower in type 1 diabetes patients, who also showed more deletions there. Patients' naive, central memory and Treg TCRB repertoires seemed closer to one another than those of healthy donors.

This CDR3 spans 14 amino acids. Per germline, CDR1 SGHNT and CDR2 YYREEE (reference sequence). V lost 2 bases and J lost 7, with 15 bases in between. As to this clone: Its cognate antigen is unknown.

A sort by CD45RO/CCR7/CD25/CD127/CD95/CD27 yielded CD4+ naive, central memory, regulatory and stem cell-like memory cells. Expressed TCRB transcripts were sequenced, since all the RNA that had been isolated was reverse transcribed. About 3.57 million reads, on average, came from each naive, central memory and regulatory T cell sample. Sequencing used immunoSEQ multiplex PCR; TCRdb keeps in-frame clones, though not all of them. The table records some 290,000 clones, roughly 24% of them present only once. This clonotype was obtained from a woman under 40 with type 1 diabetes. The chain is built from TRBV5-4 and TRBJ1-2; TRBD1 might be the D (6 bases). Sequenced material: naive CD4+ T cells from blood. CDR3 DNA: TGTGCCAGCAGCTTAGTTGTGGGGGCGGTTGGCTACACCTTC. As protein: CASSLVVGAVGYTF. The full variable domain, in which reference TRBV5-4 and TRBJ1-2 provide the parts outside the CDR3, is ETGVTQSPTHLIKTRGQQVTLRCSSQSGHNTVSWYQQALGQGPQFIFQYYREEENGRGNFPPRFSGLQFPNYSSELNVNALELDDSALYLCASSLVVGAVGYTFGSGTRLTVV.